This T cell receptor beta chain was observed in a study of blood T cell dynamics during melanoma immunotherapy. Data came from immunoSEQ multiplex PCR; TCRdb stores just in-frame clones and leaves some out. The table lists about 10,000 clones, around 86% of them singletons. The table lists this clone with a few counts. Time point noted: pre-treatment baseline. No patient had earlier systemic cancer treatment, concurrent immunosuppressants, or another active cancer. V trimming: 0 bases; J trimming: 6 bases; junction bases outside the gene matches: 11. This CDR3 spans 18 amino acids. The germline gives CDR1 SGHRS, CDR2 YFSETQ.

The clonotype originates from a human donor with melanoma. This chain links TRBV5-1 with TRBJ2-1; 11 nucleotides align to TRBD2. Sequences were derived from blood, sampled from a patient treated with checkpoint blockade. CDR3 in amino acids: CASSLEPPRLAGFNEQFF. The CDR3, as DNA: TGCGCCAGCAGCTTGGAGCCCCCTAGACTAGCGGGATTCAATGAGCAGTTCTTC.